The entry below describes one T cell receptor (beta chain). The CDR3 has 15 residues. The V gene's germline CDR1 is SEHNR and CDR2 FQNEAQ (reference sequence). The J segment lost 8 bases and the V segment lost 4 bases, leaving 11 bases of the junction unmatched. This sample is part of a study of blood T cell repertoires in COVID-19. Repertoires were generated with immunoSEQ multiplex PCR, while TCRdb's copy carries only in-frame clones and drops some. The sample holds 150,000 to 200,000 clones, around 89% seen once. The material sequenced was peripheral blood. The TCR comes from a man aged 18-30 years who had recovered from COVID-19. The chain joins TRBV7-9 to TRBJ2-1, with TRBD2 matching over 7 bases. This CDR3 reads CASSSPDGGSDEQFF. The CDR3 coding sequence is TGTGCCAGCAGCTCGCCCGACGGCGGGAGCGATGAGCAGTTCTTC.